The 32 T cell receptor beta chains listed next were all sequenced from one sample in a study of identical twins. One entry per CDR3 protein, called by TCRdb with MiXCR from the 5' RACE reads. The sample contains hundreds of thousands of distinct CDR3 sequences, more than 9% of which appear only once. A further study also used this sample, focusing on yellow fever vaccine responses in identical twins.

Sequencing was done on a sample of PBMCs. The receptors come from a woman aged 18-30 years in good health.

The CDR3 spells CASSVRLSGSYNEQFF. CDR3 sequence (DNA): TGTGCCAGCAGCGTACGACTCTCGGGCTCCTACAATGAGCAGTTCTTC. The V gene is TRBV9, the J gene TRBJ2-1, with D hard to call. The CDR3 runs 16 residues. Germline loops: CDR1 SGDLS, CDR2 YYNGEE. V gave up 1 base and J gave up 0 bases, with 11 bases separating them.

Ten or more counts support this clonotype. The chain carries TRBV12-3 or TRBV12-4 and TRBJ2-3, with D hard to call. Deletions cut 10 bases from V and 3 bases from J, with 20 bases between. CDR3 length: 15 residues. Here the CDR3 reads CATSERQGPTDTQYF. As DNA, the CDR3 is TGTGCCACCTCAGAGCGACAAGGACCGACAGATACGCAGTATTTT.

V usage is TRBV20-1 and J usage is TRBJ2-3; 9 bases agree with TRBD2. CDR1 DFQATT and CDR2 SNEGSKA come from the germline V gene (reference sequence). CDR3 size: 18 residues. The trim removed 0 bases at V and 2 bases at J, leaving 12 bases unmatched. The CDR3 spells CSAREKREVFSATDTQYF. The DNA of the CDR3 is TGCAGTGCTAGAGAAAAGCGGGAGGTCTTCTCTGCCACAGATACGCAGTATTTT.

This clonotype was counted between two and nine times. The CDR3 sequence: CASSYSGLASSYNEQFF. The CDR3 nucleotides read TGTGCCAGCAGTTACTCAGGGCTAGCAAGCTCCTACAATGAGCAGTTCTTC. This sequence joins TRBV6-5 and TRBJ2-1; tentative D call: TRBD2 (5 bases). The ends were cut back, 0 bases at V and 0 bases at J, with 12 bases in the middle. The CDR3 covers 17 residues. Germline CDR1 MNHEY, CDR2 SVGAGI.

This chain uses TRBV3-1 with TRBJ2-5; 12 bases fit TRBD2. The CDR3 spans 16 residues. Germline loops: CDR1 LGHDT, CDR2 YNNKEL (reference sequence). The junction had 8 bases not matched to a gene; V was cut back by 4 bases and J by 5 bases. In DNA, the CDR3 is TGTGCCAGCAGCCCCAGCCTAGCGGGGGGGCAGGAGACCCAGTACTTC. Its translation is CASSPSLAGGQETQYF.

V is TRBV7-6 and J is TRBJ2-1; 12 bases are a match to TRBD2. Germline V gives CDR1 SGHVS, CDR2 FNYEAQ. After removal of 1 base from V and 9 bases from J, the junction contained 10 bases not matched to a gene. The CDR3 extends over 17 amino acids. CDR3 sequence reads: CASSLGASGGAWGEQFF. CDR3 nucleotides: TGTGCCAGCAGCTTAGGGGCTAGCGGGGGGGCCTGGGGTGAGCAGTTCTTC.

V is TRBV20-1 and J is TRBJ1-4, with a weak D call TRBD1 (6 bases). The length of the CDR3 is 12 residues. V was trimmed by 5 bases and J by 6 bases, leaving 10 bases between them. Per the germline V gene, CDR1 is DFQATT and CDR2 is SNEGSKA (reference sequence). The CDR3 is CSARDIDEKLFF. DNA for the CDR3: TGCAGTGCTCGGGACATTGATGAAAAACTGTTTTTT.

This clonotype was detected ten times or more. The chain carries TRBV12-3 or TRBV12-4 and TRBJ2-3; TRBD2 matches at 8 bases. V shed 5 bases, J shed 6 bases, and the junction held 10 bases outside the gene matches. The CDR3 covers 15 residues. For the CDR3, the DNA is TGTGCCAGCAGTCCGCCGGGAGGGAAGAGGGATACGCAGTATTTT. Residues: CASSPPGGKRDTQYF.

CDR3 loop: CATGEGRGNEQFF. CDR3 bases: TGTGCCACCGGAGAGGGCCGGGGCAATGAGCAGTTCTTC. V usage is TRBV27 and J usage is TRBJ2-1, with D perhaps matching TRBD2 (5 bases). Looked up from germline, CDR1 is MNHEY and CDR2 is SMNVEV (reference sequence). The CDR3 loop spans 13 amino acids. Trimming took 10 bases from V and 6 from J, leaving 16 bases between them.

The rearrangement uses TRBV10-3 and TRBJ2-1; TRBD2 agrees at 7 bases. This CDR3 comprises 15 residues. In germline, CDR1 is ENHRY, CDR2 SYGVKD. The V gene end was trimmed by 8 bases and the J gene end by 6 bases; junction bases not matched to a gene: 13. The CDR3 nucleotides are TGTGCCATCTCCTTAGGGCGGGAGCCCCTCAATGAGCAGTTCTTC. Its translation is CAISLGREPLNEQFF.

V and J are TRBV5-1 and TRBJ1-1, with D unclear. The CDR3 extends over 14 amino acids. CDR1 is SGHRS, CDR2 YFSETQ, per germline. The V gene lost 1 base and the J gene lost 2 bases, with 9 bases spanning the gap. CDR3: CASSLLSVNTEAFF. The CDR3 region has the DNA TGCGCCAGCAGCTTGCTGTCCGTAAACACTGAAGCTTTCTTT.

Only a few counts were recorded for this clonotype. The chain links TRBV10-1 to TRBJ2-2, with D possibly TRBD2 on 5 matching bases. The V gene lost 6 bases and the J gene lost 0 bases, with 8 bases spanning the gap. This CDR3 is built from 14 residues. The germline V gene encodes CDR1 WNHNN and CDR2 SYGVQD (reference sequence). CDR3 loop: CASRGDTNTGELFF. The CDR3 region has the DNA TGCGCCAGCAGGGGAGACACGAACACCGGGGAGCTGTTTTTT.

Only a few counts were recorded for this clonotype. The rearrangement joins TRBV6-5 to TRBJ2-4; either TRBD1 or TRBD2 may supply D (5 bases each). The CDR3 is 11 residues long. Germline V gives CDR1 MNHEY, CDR2 SVGAGI. The ends were cut back, 2 bases at V and 14 bases at J, with 10 bases in the middle. The DNA of the CDR3 is TGTGCCAGCAGTTACGGGGGAGTAGAGTACTTC. As protein: CASSYGGVEYF.

The chain has TRBV12-3 or TRBV12-4 and TRBJ2-1; D possibly uses TRBD1 or TRBD2 (5 bases each). There are 14 residues in the CDR3. V lost 2 bases and J lost 5, with 10 bases in between. DNA of the CDR3: TGTGCCAGCAGTTTACCCACGGGACACAATGAGCAGTTCTTC. This translates into CASSLPTGHNEQFF.

There are a few counts of this clonotype. This sequence joins TRBV7-3 and TRBJ2-2, with 9 bases matching TRBD1. The CDR3 has 15 amino acids. Germline lookup yields CDR1 SGHTA and CDR2 FQGTGA. The V segment lost 5 bases and the J segment 5 bases; nucleotides outside the gene matches: 6. In DNA, the CDR3 is TGTGCCAGCAGCGAACAGGGGGCAGAGACCGGGGAGCTGTTTTTT. It codes for CASSEQGAETGELFF.

The chain links TRBV9 to TRBJ2-1; D not certain. This CDR3 comprises 15 residues. The V end was cut by 6 bases, the J end by 0 bases, with 13 bases between. In germline, CDR1 is SGDLS, CDR2 YYNGEE. The CDR3 DNA follows: TGTGCCAGCAACACAGTAGGTAGCTCCTACAATGAGCAGTTCTTC. Translating it yields CASNTVGSSYNEQFF.

This clonotype was observed a handful of times. The chain joins TRBV4-2 to TRBJ1-4, with 9 positions matching TRBD1. Germline assignment: CDR1 LGHNA and CDR2 YNFKEQ. The CDR3 covers 18 residues. Unmatched junction bases numbered 7, after V lost 0 bases and J lost 2 bases. CDR3 residues: CASSQEGGQGFTNEKLFF. The CDR3 DNA reads TGTGCCAGCAGCCAAGAAGGAGGACAGGGGTTTACTAATGAAAAACTGTTTTTT.

This clonotype turned up a few times. This sequence joins TRBV2 and TRBJ2-1, with TRBD1 identical over 7 bases. This CDR3 comprises 19 residues. Germline CDR1 and CDR2: SNHLY and FYNNEI. V gave up 8 bases and J gave up 5 bases; unmatched junction bases: 24. CDR3 amino acids: CASLGLLNTGTDLDNEQFF. CDR3 in DNA: TGTGCCAGCCTTGGATTACTGAATACCGGGACAGACCTGGACAATGAGCAGTTCTTC.

This chain uses TRBV6-1 with TRBJ2-1, with 7 bases matching TRBD2. After removal of 7 bases from V and 4 bases from J, the junction contained 7 bases not matched to a gene. Germline V gene sequence: CDR1 MNHNS, CDR2 SASEGT. The CDR3 totals 14 residues. In DNA, the CDR3 is TGTGCCAGCAACCCTAGCGGCGGTTACAATGAGCAGTTCTTC. It specifies CASNPSGGYNEQFF.

This clonotype appeared a few times. The chain carries TRBV19 and TRBJ2-1; 8 bases fit TRBD2. Germline V gene sequence: CDR1 LNHDA, CDR2 SQIVND (reference sequence). The V gene end was trimmed by 4 bases and the J gene end by 9 bases; junction bases not matched to a gene: 11. This CDR3 has 15 amino acids. The CDR3 protein is CASSSGSGRGSEQFF. DNA of the CDR3: TGTGCCAGTAGTAGTGGGAGCGGGAGAGGTAGTGAGCAGTTCTTC.

This clonotype was detected only a few times. The genes are TRBV18 and TRBJ2-2, with D unresolved. The CDR3 is 17 residues long. V was cut by 3 bases and J by 0 bases, with 14 bases left in between. Looked up from germline, CDR1 is KGHSH and CDR2 is LQKENI. The CDR3 coding sequence is TGTGCCAGCTCACCCAGTGGCCTAGACGCGAACACCGGGGAGCTGTTTTTT. It is translated as CASSPSGLDANTGELFF.

This clonotype turned up a few times. The rearrangement uses TRBV19 and TRBJ2-5; unclear D gene. The ends were cut back, 4 bases at V and 2 bases at J, with 8 bases in the middle. The CDR3 totals 13 residues. Germline V gene data show CDR1 as LNHDA and CDR2 as SQIVND (reference sequence). CDR3 amino acids: CASSNSRQETQYF. CDR3 sequence (DNA): TGTGCCAGTAGTAATAGTCGTCAAGAGACCCAGTACTTC.

This clonotype has a handful of counts. This chain uses TRBV6-1 with TRBJ2-7; 9 nucleotides line up with TRBD1. CDR1 MNHNS and CDR2 SASEGT come from the germline V gene. The CDR3 is made up of 13 amino acids. V gave up 5 bases and J gave up 9 bases; unmatched junction bases: 8. The chain's CDR3 is CASSIGQGQGQYF. The CDR3 DNA is TGTGCCAGCAGTATCGGGCAGGGACAGGGGCAGTACTTC.

This chain uses TRBV5-3 with TRBJ2-5; 8 positions agree with TRBD1. TRBV5-3 qualifies as an ORF whose function is uncertain. This CDR3 spans 15 amino acids. V shed 1 base and J 5 bases; nucleotides not matched to a gene: 7. The CDR3 sequence is CARSLCQGARETQYF. CDR3 DNA: TGTGCCAGAAGCTTGTGCCAGGGGGCACGGGAGACCCAGTACTTC.

The chain carries TRBV6-1 and TRBJ2-5; D gene unclear. The CDR3 has 13 residues. CDR1 and CDR2 (germline): MNHNS, SASEGT. Trimming removed 6 bases at V and 4 bases at J, with 12 bases between. Here the CDR3 reads CASRPGSRETQYF. CDR3 bases: TGTGCCAGCAGACCTGGTTCCCGAGAGACCCAGTACTTC.

This clonotype came up a few times. One end of the junction fails to match germline, which may point to a read error. V and J are TRBV12-3 or TRBV12-4 and TRBJ2-3, with 10 bases identical to TRBD2. CDR3 length: 18 amino acids. This chain's CDR3 is CTSSLGGSGGPRTDTQYF. CDR3 sequence (DNA): TGTACCAGCAGTTTAGGTGGTAGCGGGGGGCCGCGCACAGATACGCAGTATTTT.

The CDR3 reads CASSLGSRLAGLETQYF. DNA for the CDR3: TGCGCCAGCAGCTTGGGTAGTCGACTAGCGGGCCTAGAAACCCAGTACTTC. This chain joins TRBV5-1 and TRBJ2-5; TRBD2 matches at 10 bases. This CDR3 has 17 amino acids. Germline values: CDR1 SGHRS, CDR2 YFSETQ. The ends lost 0 bases at V and 8 bases at J; junction bases unmatched: 13.

This clonotype came up many times. The V and J genes are TRBV6-5 and TRBJ1-1, with no clear D. The CDR3 is 14 residues long. V was shortened by 5 bases and J by 6 bases, with 16 bases between the two germline ends. Germline lookup yields CDR1 MNHEY and CDR2 SVGAGI. The CDR3 sequence: CASSNTASGPEAFF. In DNA, the CDR3 is TGTGCCAGCAGTAACACCGCCTCCGGTCCTGAAGCTTTCTTT.

Here the CDR3 reads CASRSGTANTEAFF. As DNA, the CDR3 is TGTGCCAGCAGGTCAGGGACGGCGAACACTGAAGCTTTCTTT. V and J are TRBV12-3 or TRBV12-4 and TRBJ1-1; possible D gene TRBD1, 5 bases. This CDR3 spans 14 amino acids. The V end was cut by 6 bases, the J end by 1 base, with 12 bases between.

This clonotype was seen a handful of times. V usage is TRBV15 and J usage is TRBJ2-2; D not resolved. The CDR3 length is 16 residues. CDR1 LNHNV and CDR2 YYDKDF come from the germline V gene (reference sequence). The germline V and J ends were trimmed by 0 bases and 1 base, with 9 bases remaining between them. CDR3 region: CATSREPAGNTGELFF. CDR3 nucleotide sequence: TGTGCCACCAGCAGAGAACCCGCAGGGAACACCGGGGAGCTGTTTTTT. Drawing the rest from reference TRBV15 and TRBJ2-2, the complete variable domain is DAMVIQNPRYQVTQFGKPVTLSCSQTLNHNVMYWYQQKSSQAPKLLFHYYDKDFNNEADTPDNFQSRRPNTSFCFLDIRSPGLGDTAMYLCATSREPAGNTGELFFGEGSRLTVL.

This clonotype was found many times. The chain uses TRBV12-3 or TRBV12-4 and TRBJ2-2, with 11 positions matching TRBD1. The CDR3 sequence is 15 residues long. Losses at the gene ends were 3 bases for V and 5 bases for J; bases not matched to a gene: 2. CDR3 bases: TGTGCCAGCAGTTTTGGGGACAGGGGGACCGGGGAGCTGTTTTTT. Protein product: CASSFGDRGTGELFF.

This clonotype was observed a few times. This chain joins TRBV10-3 and TRBJ2-7, with 7 nucleotides matching TRBD1. Germline V gene lookup returns CDR1 ENHRY and CDR2 SYGVKD. The V and J ends lost 5 bases and 6 bases, in that order; junction bases with no gene match: 7. CDR3 size: 13 residues. The CDR3 sequence is CAISNRGSAEQYV. The CDR3 DNA follows: TGTGCCATCAGTAACAGGGGTTCTGCCGAGCAGTACGTC.